The present entry profiles one T cell receptor beta chain with its context. These data come from a study of memory CD4+ T cells and cytomegalovirus serostatus. The CDR3 loop spans 15 amino acids. Germline CDR1 SGHDT, CDR2 YYEEEE. The V end was cut by 5 bases, the J end by 3 bases, with 17 bases between. The sort gate was single viable CD3+CD4+CD8-CD45RO+ cells for memory CD4+ T cells. Positive selection with CD4 microbeads enriched total CD4+ T cells. Per the authors' pipeline: After removing out-of-frame reads, approximately 2.2 million distinct TCRbeta sequences remained. TCRdb's copy holds only in-frame clones and misses some; the assay was immunoSEQ multiplex PCR. V and J calls and clone size are copied from that table; D and trimming were computed from the DNA. The data show 55,000 or so clones, around four fifths seen once.

Material: memory CD4+ T cells from blood. This receptor was taken from an adult in good health and CMV-seropositive. The chain joins TRBV5-6 to TRBJ1-1, with D uncertain. CDR3 coding DNA: TGTGCCAGCAGTTTCGGCCTGGGATCGGACACTGAAGCTTTCTTT. It yields the protein CASSFGLGSDTEAFF.